A selection of T cell receptor beta chains follows, all from one sample in a study of Graves' ophthalmopathy and Graves' hyperthyroidism. Using its own MiXCR run on the multiplex PCR reads, TCRdb lists one record per CDR3 protein. The sample has 500,000 to 700,000 distinct CDR3 sequences, about a fifth seen once; the top ten hold approximately 6.5%. The sample comprised peripheral blood. These receptor sequences come from a woman under 30 with stable Graves' hyperthyroidism. Some clones in this sample may be carry-over from other donors' samples. Both conserved end residues are part of each CDR3. The D gene is left open where the match is weak. The size field is filled for only some rows; it gives once, few, many or a size class.

v_call: TRBV12-3/TRBV12-4; cdr3_length: 15; d_call: TRBD1; clone_size: few; j_call: TRBJ1-2; cdr3_nt: TGTGCCAGCAGTTTAGCGTGGCAGGGGGCCTATGGCTACACCTTC; cdr3_aa: CASSLAWQGAYGYTF
v_call: TRBV7-2; cdr3_length: 14; d_call: -; clone_size: -; j_call: TRBJ2-7; cdr3_nt: TGTGCCAGCAGCTTAAATCGGGTTACCTACGAGCAGTACTTC; cdr3_aa: CASSLNRVTYEQYF
v_call: TRBV12-3/TRBV12-4; cdr3_length: 16; d_call: -; clone_size: many; j_call: TRBJ2-7; cdr3_nt: TGTGCCAGCAGTTTAGCGCCCCCGGGGGGCGGCTACGAGCAGTACTTC; cdr3_aa: CASSLAPPGGGYEQYF
v_call: TRBV6-4; cdr3_length: 14; d_call: TRBD1; clone_size: -; j_call: TRBJ2-5; cdr3_nt: TGTGCCAGCAGTGCGGGACAGGGCTGGGAGACCCAGTACTTC; cdr3_aa: CASSAGQGWETQYF
v_call: TRBV6-5; cdr3_length: 14; d_call: -; clone_size: -; j_call: TRBJ1-1; cdr3_nt: TGTGCCAGCAGTTACGTGGGCCCTCTTTCGGAAGCTTTCTTT; cdr3_aa: CASSYVGPLSEAFF
v_call: TRBV11-2; cdr3_length: 15; d_call: TRBD2; clone_size: -; j_call: TRBJ2-3; cdr3_nt: TGTGCCAGCAGCTTAGTAGCGGGGGGGGCAGATACGCAGTATTTT; cdr3_aa: CASSLVAGGADTQYF
v_call: TRBV28; cdr3_length: 12; d_call: -; clone_size: many; j_call: TRBJ2-7; cdr3_nt: TGTGCCAGCAGTTTTAACAGCTACGAGCAGTACTTC; cdr3_aa: CASSFNSYEQYF
v_call: TRBV18; cdr3_length: 17; d_call: TRBD1; clone_size: many; j_call: TRBJ1-2; cdr3_nt: TGTGCCAGCTCACCAGAACAGGGGGGCGCGACCAACTATGGCTACACCTTC; cdr3_aa: CASSPEQGGATNYGYTF
v_call: TRBV19; cdr3_length: 15; d_call: -; clone_size: many; j_call: TRBJ1-1; cdr3_nt: TGTGCCAGTAGTATAAGTTCGGTATCGGGCACTGAAGCTTTCTTT; cdr3_aa: CASSISSVSGTEAFF
v_call: TRBV6-1; cdr3_length: 14; d_call: -; clone_size: few; j_call: TRBJ2-5; cdr3_nt: TGTGCCAGCAGGGTTTCTAACAGACAAGAGACCCAGTACTTC; cdr3_aa: CASRVSNRQETQYF
v_call: TRBV11-1; cdr3_length: 16; d_call: -; clone_size: -; j_call: TRBJ1-1; cdr3_nt: TGTGCCAGCATACCTGCCAACTACGGACTGAACACTGAAGCTTTCTTT; cdr3_aa: CASIPANYGLNTEAFF
v_call: TRBV9; cdr3_length: 14; d_call: -; clone_size: few; j_call: TRBJ1-1; cdr3_nt: TGTGCCAGCACCGCAGGGGACCTGAACACTGAAGCTTTCTTT; cdr3_aa: CASTAGDLNTEAFF
v_call: TRBV13; cdr3_length: 16; d_call: -; clone_size: -; j_call: TRBJ1-5; cdr3_nt: TGTGCCAGCAGCTTAAATAATAGGGACAGCAATCAGCCCCAGCATTTT; cdr3_aa: CASSLNNRDSNQPQHF
v_call: TRBV29-1; cdr3_length: 13; d_call: -; clone_size: many; j_call: TRBJ1-5; cdr3_nt: TGCAGCGTTGCAGCAGGGTTCGGACAGCCCCAGCATTTT; cdr3_aa: CSVAAGFGQPQHF
v_call: TRBV2; cdr3_length: 16; d_call: -; clone_size: many; j_call: TRBJ2-7; cdr3_nt: TGTGCCAGCAGTGATGTTTGGGACCCGAGCTCCTACGAGCAGTACTTC; cdr3_aa: CASSDVWDPSSYEQYF
v_call: TRBV3-1; cdr3_length: 14; d_call: -; clone_size: many; j_call: TRBJ1-1; cdr3_nt: TGTGCCAGCAGCCACGGACAGCCGAACACTGAAGCTTTCTTT; cdr3_aa: CASSHGQPNTEAFF
v_call: TRBV12-3/TRBV12-4; cdr3_length: 15; d_call: -; clone_size: many; j_call: TRBJ1-1; cdr3_nt: TGTGCCAGCAGTTGGACCGGGCAGGGAGGCACTGAAGCTTTCTTT; cdr3_aa: CASSWTGQGGTEAFF
v_call: TRBV28; cdr3_length: 18; d_call: TRBD2; clone_size: -; j_call: TRBJ2-7; cdr3_nt: TGTGCCAGCAGCCCGGCCGGGACTAGCAGTACTCCAACCTACGAGCAGTACTTC; cdr3_aa: CASSPAGTSSTPTYEQYF